These 9 T cell receptor beta chains were sequenced from one sample in a study of cytomegalovirus exposure and HLA in healthy donors. PCR primers comprised 60 Vbeta and 13 Jbeta primers. The method was immunoSEQ multiplex PCR; TCRdb's version includes in-frame clones alone and lacks a portion of them. The sample consists of 100,000 to 150,000 clones, 72% of them appearing once. Sample: PBMCs. All receptors derive from a man aged 45-60 years in good health and CMV-seropositive.

The rearrangement links TRBV7-6 to TRBJ1-4; 7 nucleotides line up with TRBD1. From germline, CDR1 is SGHVS and CDR2 FNYEAQ. CDR3 size: 15 residues. With V trimmed by 5 bases and J by 5 bases, 8 bases remained unmatched. DNA for the CDR3: TGTGCCAGCAGCCGCGGGTCAGGGGGGAATGAAAAACTGTTTTTT. Protein product: CASSRGSGGNEKLFF.

The chain is built from TRBV7-2 and TRBJ2-5; possibly TRBD2 for D (6 bases). The germline gives CDR1 SGHTA, CDR2 FQGNSA. The length of the CDR3 is 15 residues. With 2 bases removed from V and 2 bases from J, the gap between germline ends came to 12 bases. The CDR3 loop is CASSLTSLGQETQYF. The CDR3 region has the DNA TGTGCCAGCAGCTTAACTAGCCTCGGGCAAGAGACCCAGTACTTC.

CDR3 protein: CSVGDRASEAFF. The CDR3 DNA follows: TGCAGCGTTGGGGACAGGGCCTCCGAAGCTTTCTTT. V and J are TRBV29-1 and TRBJ1-1; 9 nucleotides line up with TRBD1. Germline values: CDR1 SQVTM, CDR2 ANQGSEA. Germline trimming cut 4 bases from V and 8 bases from J; bases unmatched to any gene: 5. The CDR3 is made up of 12 amino acids.

The CDR3 region is CASRTGTGVNQPQHF. The DNA for the CDR3 is TGTGCCAGCAGGACCGGGACAGGGGTCAATCAGCCCCAGCATTTT. The J gene is TRBJ1-5, the V gene TRBV6-6, with 10 bases matching TRBD1. CDR1 and CDR2 (germline): MNHNY, SVGAGI (reference sequence). V was pared by 6 bases and J by 3 bases, with 5 bases of the junction left unmatched. This CDR3 has 15 amino acids.

To note about this clone: An end of the junction differs from the germline gene, which may be a read error. The chain carries TRBV2 and TRBJ2-1; 12 nucleotides line up with TRBD2. CDR3 length: 18 residues. The V gene's germline CDR1 is SNHLY and CDR2 FYNNEI. The DNA for the CDR3 is TGTGCCAGCAGTAGGACTAGCGGGGTTGAAAGCTCCCACAAAGAGCAGTTCTTC. It translates to CASSRTSGVESSHKEQFF. The full variable domain, rest sourced from reference TRBV2 and TRBJ2-1, is EPEVTQTPSHQVTQMGQEVILRCVPISNHLYFYWYRQILGQKVEFLVSFYNNEISEKSEIFDDQFSVERPDGSNFTLKIRSTKLEDSAMYFCASSRTSGVESSHKEQFFGPGTRLTVL.

The V gene is TRBV5-4, the J gene TRBJ1-2; 8 bases are a match to TRBD1. Trimming cost V 4 bases and J 4 bases; bases outside gene matches: 9. Germline assignment: CDR1 SGHNT and CDR2 YYREEE (reference sequence). CDR3 length: 15 residues. CDR3 loop: CASSRGAGGTYGYTF. The CDR3 DNA reads as TGTGCCAGCAGCCGGGGGGCAGGGGGCACCTATGGCTACACCTTC.

The chain carries TRBV18 and TRBJ2-3; D possibly corresponds to TRBD2 (5 bases). The V end lost 4 bases, the J end lost 4 bases, and 24 bases lay between the germline ends. This CDR3 spans 18 amino acids. Germline V gene sequence: CDR1 KGHSH, CDR2 LQKENI. Here the CDR3 DNA reads TGTGCCAGCTCACGGACTCCCCTGACGGGCGCGGTGGCAGATACGCAGTATTTT. Amino acids: CASSRTPLTGAVADTQYF.

This clone was counted only a few times. The chain combines TRBV5-4 with TRBJ1-4, with 8 bases that match TRBD1. CDR1 and CDR2 from the germline V gene are SGHNT and YYREEE (reference sequence). The CDR3 spans 14 residues. V lost 4 bases, J lost 4 bases, and 3 bases stayed unmatched. The CDR3: CASSRDRGNEKLFF. The CDR3 DNA is TGTGCCAGCAGCCGTGACAGGGGTAATGAAAAACTGTTTTTT.

V gene TRBV27 combines with J gene TRBJ2-3; possibly TRBD2 for D (5 bases). The ends were cut back, 5 bases at V and 6 bases at J, with 21 bases in the middle. In germline, CDR1 is MNHEY, CDR2 SMNVEV (reference sequence). This CDR3 comprises 16 residues. The CDR3 DNA follows: TGTGCCAGCAGTACTACTAGACTCCTGGCTCTGGATACGCAGTATTTT. Protein: CASSTTRLLALDTQYF.